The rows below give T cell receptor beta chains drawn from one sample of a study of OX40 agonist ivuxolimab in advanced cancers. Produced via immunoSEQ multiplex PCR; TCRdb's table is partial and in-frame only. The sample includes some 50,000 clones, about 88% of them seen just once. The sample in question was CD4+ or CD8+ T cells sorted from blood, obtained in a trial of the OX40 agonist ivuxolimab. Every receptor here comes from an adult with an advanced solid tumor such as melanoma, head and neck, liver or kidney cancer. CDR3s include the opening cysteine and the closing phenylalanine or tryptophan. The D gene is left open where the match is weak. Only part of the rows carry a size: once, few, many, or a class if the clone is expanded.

CDR3aa: CASSTGPNTEAFF; d_gene: -; v_gene: TRBV6-1; abundance: -
CDR3aa: CASSLTSGHEQYF; d_gene: -; v_gene: TRBV9; abundance: -
CDR3aa: CASSQDRLGSQETQYF; d_gene: -; v_gene: TRBV4-1; abundance: few
CDR3aa: CASRGGGVSYNEQFF; d_gene: -; v_gene: TRBV11-1; abundance: -
CDR3aa: CASSLGGGSYEQYF; d_gene: TRBD1; v_gene: TRBV7-7; abundance: -
CDR3aa: CASSLAASGRTLSSYNEQFF; d_gene: TRBD2; v_gene: TRBV5-1; abundance: -
CDR3aa: CASRVGQGATDTQYF; d_gene: TRBD1; v_gene: TRBV19; abundance: -
CDR3aa: CASSLSGFNTGELFF; d_gene: -; v_gene: TRBV27; abundance: once
CDR3aa: CASSWQESIAKNIQYF; d_gene: -; v_gene: TRBV5-8; abundance: -
CDR3aa: CASSPILLRDRSLHF; d_gene: TRBD1; v_gene: TRBV27; abundance: -
CDR3aa: CASSVDRDRGTYEQYF; d_gene: TRBD1; v_gene: TRBV27; abundance: once
CDR3aa: CASSVGQGGNEQYF; d_gene: -; v_gene: TRBV9; abundance: -
CDR3aa: CASSSLAGNNNEQFF; d_gene: TRBD2; v_gene: TRBV6-6; abundance: -
CDR3aa: CASSPGARERNYGYTF; d_gene: -; v_gene: TRBV13; abundance: -
CDR3aa: CASSKALAAAGYGYTF; d_gene: -; v_gene: TRBV21-1; abundance: -
CDR3aa: CASSVGDGGAHSGNTIYF; d_gene: -; v_gene: TRBV9; abundance: -
CDR3aa: CASSETDRGYQPQHF; d_gene: TRBD1; v_gene: TRBV10-2; abundance: -
CDR3aa: CASSFGGEPQHF; d_gene: -; v_gene: TRBV19; abundance: -
CDR3aa: CASTKRGRGQPQHF; d_gene: -; v_gene: TRBV6-1; abundance: -
CDR3aa: CASSRGLNTEAFF; d_gene: -; v_gene: TRBV2; abundance: -
CDR3aa: CSVRPQGMNTEAFF; d_gene: -; v_gene: TRBV29-1; abundance: few
CDR3aa: CASSWAGGTYEQYF; d_gene: TRBD2; v_gene: TRBV27; abundance: once
CDR3aa: CSAGGLGVSGNTIYF; d_gene: -; v_gene: TRBV29-1; abundance: -
CDR3aa: CASSPSGLTGEAFF; d_gene: -; v_gene: TRBV27; abundance: -
CDR3aa: CASSQVTDQETQYF; d_gene: -; v_gene: TRBV4-1; abundance: -
CDR3aa: CASTLEEGVLSGYTF; d_gene: -; v_gene: TRBV6-5; abundance: -
CDR3aa: CAKKAAGGLYNEQFF; d_gene: TRBD2; v_gene: TRBV5-8; abundance: -
CDR3aa: CASSLGGSGNTIYF; d_gene: -; v_gene: TRBV28; abundance: -
CDR3aa: CASSLFGFRPGLAVSSSYNEQFF; d_gene: TRBD2; v_gene: TRBV28; abundance: -
CDR3aa: CAIREAGANVLTF; d_gene: -; v_gene: TRBV10-3; abundance: -
CDR3aa: CASSNRVVSDFF; d_gene: -; v_gene: TRBV28; abundance: -
CDR3aa: CASRDSREAFF; d_gene: -; v_gene: TRBV6-1; abundance: -
CDR3aa: CASSFPDRPSYEQYF; d_gene: TRBD1; v_gene: TRBV7-9; abundance: -
CDR3aa: CASSKDRREKLFF; d_gene: -; v_gene: TRBV21-1; abundance: -
CDR3aa: CASSTSMRDTNYGYTF; d_gene: -; v_gene: TRBV2; abundance: -
CDR3aa: CASTGSPGGGPQHF; d_gene: -; v_gene: TRBV19; abundance: -
CDR3aa: CASSQAIQGYEQFF; d_gene: -; v_gene: TRBV4-3; abundance: -
CDR3aa: CASSFDGLNEQFF; d_gene: -; v_gene: TRBV27; abundance: -
CDR3aa: CASFSGRAVETQYF; d_gene: TRBD2; v_gene: TRBV6-6; abundance: -
CDR3aa: CASRRGGTNHHEQFF; d_gene: -; v_gene: TRBV27; abundance: once
CDR3aa: CASSGWGTNQPQHF; d_gene: -; v_gene: TRBV2; abundance: -
CDR3aa: CASSYRGTYEQYF; d_gene: TRBD1; v_gene: TRBV13; abundance: -
CDR3aa: CASSEGLAGRYEQYF; d_gene: TRBD2; v_gene: TRBV25-1; abundance: -